A single sample gave rise to the 27 T cell receptor beta chains below, sequenced in a study of control samples from healthy donors and cancer patients. Data came from immunoSEQ multiplex PCR; TCRdb stores just in-frame clones and leaves some out. Here the sample spans 170,000 or so clones, about 90% being singletons. The sequencing input was blood. The origin of the receptors is a woman aged 40 to 50 in good health.

The rearrangement joins TRBV19 to TRBJ2-1; TRBD2 agrees at 10 bases. This CDR3 region has 14 residues. Germline-derived CDR1 and CDR2 are LNHDA and SQIVND (reference sequence). J was trimmed by 6 bases and V by 6 bases; bases with no gene match: 5. CDR3 nucleotides: TGTGCCAGTAGGGAGCGGGGGGGCGGCAATGAGCAGTTCTTC. This sequence encodes CASRERGGGNEQFF.

The chain recombines TRBV3-1 (or the pseudogene TRBV3-2) with TRBJ2-5, with TRBD2 as a possible D gene (6 bases). V lost 4 bases, J lost 5 bases, and 14 bases lay in between. This CDR3 is 14 amino acids long. Looked up from germline, CDR1 is LGHDT and CDR2 is YNNKEL (reference sequence). In nucleotides, the CDR3 is TGTGCCAGCAGCCGCAGGGACTGGGATGAGACCCAGTACTTC. Its protein product is CASSRRDWDETQYF.

This sequence joins TRBV7-9 and TRBJ1-2; no clear D. Trimming shortened V by 10 bases and J by 6 bases, and 15 bases separated the two germline ends. Per germline, CDR1 SEHNR and CDR2 FQNEAQ (reference sequence). The CDR3 has 12 amino acids. CDR3: CATLRETDGYTF. The CDR3 nucleotides are TGTGCCACCCTAAGGGAGACGGATGGCTACACCTTC. Drawing the rest from reference TRBV7-9 and TRBJ1-2, the complete variable domain is DTGVSQNPRHKITKRGQNVTFRCDPISEHNRLYWYRQTLGQGPEFLTYFQNEAQLEKSRLLSDRFSAERPKGSFSTLEIQRTEQGDSAMYLCATLRETDGYTFGSGTRLTVV.

This chain uses TRBV7-2 with TRBJ1-3; tentatively, D is TRBD1 (5 bases). Germline V gene lookup returns CDR1 SGHTA and CDR2 FQGNSA. There are 15 residues in the CDR3. Trimming left V 2 bases short and J 0 bases short, with 8 bases between. The CDR3 reads CASSLQGYSGNTIYF. CDR3 coding DNA: TGTGCCAGCAGCTTACAGGGATACTCTGGAAACACCATATATTTT.

This clone was detected once. This CDR3 is CASSFIPGQGAEAFF. CDR3 nucleotide sequence: TGTGCCAGCAGTTTTATCCCCGGACAGGGCGCTGAAGCTTTCTTT. The chain joins TRBV27 to TRBJ1-1; TRBD1 matches at 8 bases. The V and J ends lost 3 bases and 6 bases, in that order; junction bases with no gene match: 9. This CDR3 has 15 residues. The germline V gene has CDR1 MNHEY and CDR2 SMNVEV (reference sequence).

The rearrangement uses TRBV5-6 and TRBJ2-7; 9 bases agree with TRBD2. With 4 bases clipped from V and 1 base from J, the junction kept 6 bases outside the gene matches. This CDR3 has 15 residues. CDR1 is SGHDT, CDR2 YYEEEE, per germline. DNA of the CDR3: TGTGCCAGCAGCCCGACTAGCGGTTTTTCCTACGAGCAGTACTTC. It is translated as CASSPTSGFSYEQYF.

V gene TRBV12-3 or TRBV12-4 combines with J gene TRBJ1-2; D gene uncertain. With 4 bases removed from V and 3 bases from J, the gap between germline ends came to 9 bases. The CDR3 spans 13 residues. The CDR3 region is CASSSGFDYGYTF. Written as DNA, the CDR3 is TGTGCCAGCAGTTCAGGATTTGACTATGGCTACACCTTC.

V is TRBV25-1 and J is TRBJ2-7; D ambiguous. This CDR3 has 12 amino acids. The germline V gene has CDR1 MGHDK and CDR2 SYGVNS. Trimming shortened V by 4 bases and J by 2 bases, and 6 bases separated the two germline ends. The CDR3 coding sequence is TGTGCCAGCAGTGGTATGGCCTACGAGCAGTACTTC. Encoded protein: CASSGMAYEQYF.

This chain links TRBV19 with TRBJ1-3; no reliable D call. Germline V gene data show CDR1 as LNHDA and CDR2 as SQIVND (reference sequence). V lost 3 bases and J 3 bases, leaving 9 bases between the germline ends. This CDR3 is built from 14 residues. CDR3: CASSIGVIGNTIYF. CDR3 DNA: TGTGCCAGTAGTATCGGGGTAATTGGAAACACCATATATTTT.

This chain uses TRBV5-6 with TRBJ1-3; D ambiguous. CDR3 length equals 15 residues. The V gene lost 3 bases and the J gene lost 0 bases, with 10 bases spanning the gap. CDR1 and CDR2 from the germline V gene are SGHDT and YYEEEE. The CDR3 DNA is TGTGCCAGCAGCTGGAACAGCTTCTCTGGAAACACCATATATTTT. Translating gives CASSWNSFSGNTIYF.

The chain employs TRBV19 and TRBJ1-2; weak D call: TRBD1 (6 bases). The CDR3 contains 13 residues. V lost 5 bases and J lost 5, with 12 bases in between. Per the germline V gene, CDR1 is LNHDA and CDR2 is SQIVND (reference sequence). This CDR3 is CASSPQGRYGYTF. The CDR3 DNA sequence: TGTGCCAGTAGTCCGCAGGGGAGGTATGGCTACACCTTC.

This rearrangement joins TRBV19 to TRBJ2-2; D possibly corresponds to TRBD2 (6 bases). The CDR3 contains 14 residues. CDR1 is LNHDA, CDR2 SQIVND, per germline (reference sequence). Trimming stripped 2 bases from V and 4 bases from J, with 8 bases between. In nucleotides, the CDR3 is TGTGCCAGTAGTATACGGGGGACCACCGGGGAGCTGTTTTTT. Protein: CASSIRGTTGELFF.

This clone was picked up one time. The V call is TRBV20-1, the J call TRBJ2-2, with TRBD1 as a possible D gene (5 bases). Germline values: CDR1 DFQATT, CDR2 SNEGSKA (reference sequence). V shed 3 bases and J shed 2 bases, with 16 bases lying between them. The CDR3 spans 16 residues. CDR3: CSASDVSRANTGELFF. CDR3 nucleotide sequence: TGCAGTGCTAGTGATGTATCCAGGGCTAACACCGGGGAGCTGTTTTTT.

The chain recombines TRBV19 with TRBJ1-5, with TRBD1 as a possible D gene (6 bases). There are 15 residues in the CDR3. V was pared by 3 bases and J by 7 bases, with 16 bases between. The V gene's germline CDR1 is LNHDA and CDR2 SQIVND (reference sequence). The CDR3 nucleotides read TGTGCCAGTAGTATGAAGATCCAGGGGTACCAGCCCCAGCATTTT. This codes for CASSMKIQGYQPQHF.

This rearrangement joins TRBV5-1 to TRBJ2-1, with 10 bases lining up with TRBD2. Trimming at V came to 4 bases and at J to 7 bases, leaving 11 bases not matched to a gene. Germline V lookup: CDR1 SGHRS, CDR2 YFSETQ. CDR3 length: 16 residues. The DNA of the CDR3 is TGCGCCAGCAGCCCGAACGAGAGCGGGGGGGCAAATGAGCAGTTCTTC. Residues: CASSPNESGGANEQFF.

This clone has just one count. The chain couples TRBV5-5 to TRBJ2-1; no definite D call. Per germline, CDR1 SGHKS and CDR2 YYEKEE (reference sequence). This CDR3 spans 15 amino acids. V shed 0 bases and J shed 1 base, with 8 bases lying between them. CDR3 sequence (DNA): TGTGCCAGCAGCTTGGAGGGCCTATCCTACAATGAGCAGTTCTTC. Residues: CASSLEGLSYNEQFF.

The V call is TRBV2, the J call TRBJ1-4, with D possibly TRBD1 on 6 matching bases. This CDR3 comprises 16 residues. Trimming removed 3 bases at V and 4 bases at J, with 15 bases between. Germline V gene sequence: CDR1 SNHLY, CDR2 FYNNEI. Written as DNA, the CDR3 is TGTGCCAGCAGTGACCTCCCGACAGGTTATAATGAAAAACTGTTTTTT. Protein: CASSDLPTGYNEKLFF.

The rearrangement links TRBV5-4 to TRBJ2-5, with 8 nucleotides matching TRBD2. V was pared by 0 bases and J by 2 bases, with 12 bases of the junction left unmatched. This CDR3 is 18 amino acids long. CDR1 and CDR2 (germline): SGHNT, YYREEE (reference sequence). CDR3 nucleotide sequence: TGTGCCAGCAGCTTGGGGGCCGGGGGAGCGGGGGTGCAAGAGACCCAGTACTTC. Its protein product is CASSLGAGGAGVQETQYF.

CDR3 in DNA: TGTGCCAGCAGTGCGTCAGGGGGTACCGGGGAGCTGTTTTTT. Its translation: CASSASGGTGELFF. V is TRBV6-4 and J is TRBJ2-2; 7 bases align to TRBD1. The V gene end was trimmed by 4 bases and the J gene end by 5 bases; junction bases not matched to a gene: 4. The CDR3 spans 14 residues. The germline V gene has CDR1 MRHNA and CDR2 SNTAGT.

This clone was seen more than once but under ten times. V usage is TRBV6-5 and J usage is TRBJ1-5; 8 bases fit TRBD1. The CDR3 loop spans 14 amino acids. Per germline, CDR1 MNHEY and CDR2 SVGAGI. The ends lost 6 bases at V and 2 bases at J; junction bases unmatched: 3. The CDR3 spells CASSLQGGNQPQHF. CDR3 sequence (DNA): TGTGCCAGCAGCCTACAGGGGGGCAATCAGCCCCAGCATTTT.

This chain uses TRBV4-1 with TRBJ2-1; 8 positions agree with TRBD2. V was clipped by 0 bases and J by 1 base; unmatched bases: 11. The length of the CDR3 is 19 residues. Looked up from germline, CDR1 is MGHRA and CDR2 is YSYEKL. CDR3 nucleotide sequence: TGCGCCAGCAGCCAAGATTCCCGGCTAGCGGGCGTTTCCTACAATGAGCAGTTCTTC. This translates into CASSQDSRLAGVSYNEQFF.

The gene calls are TRBV7-9 and TRBJ1-1; D is unclear. Germline loops: CDR1 SEHNR, CDR2 FQNEAQ (reference sequence). V dropped 5 bases and J dropped 0 bases, with 16 bases sitting between them. This CDR3 is built from 16 residues. CDR3 nucleotides: TGTGCCAGCAGCCCGGAAGCGGGAAGGGTGAACACTGAAGCTTTCTTT. Translating gives CASSPEAGRVNTEAFF. Full variable domain (missing parts from reference TRBV7-9 and TRBJ1-1): DTGVSQNPRHKITKRGQNVTFRCDPISEHNRLYWYRQTLGQGPEFLTYFQNEAQLEKSRLLSDRFSAERPKGSFSTLEIQRTEQGDSAMYLCASSPEAGRVNTEAFFGQGTRLTVV.

The rearrangement uses TRBV11-3 and TRBJ2-3, with a weak D call TRBD2 (6 bases). V lost 0 bases, J lost 4 bases, and 14 bases lay in between. The CDR3 consists of 16 residues. The V gene's germline CDR1 is SGHNT and CDR2 YENEEA. The chain's CDR3 is CASSLDGPGVADTQYF. CDR3 DNA: TGTGCCAGCAGCTTAGATGGGCCGGGGGTCGCAGATACGCAGTATTTT.

This chain connects TRBV28 to TRBJ1-1, with D perhaps matching TRBD1 (6 bases). The CDR3 runs 14 residues. Trimming shortened V by 9 bases and J by 4 bases, and 18 bases separated the two germline ends. CDR1 and CDR2 (germline): MDHEN, SYDVKM. CDR3 loop: CASLPSGAPTEAFF. DNA for the CDR3: TGTGCCAGTCTCCCTTCGGGGGCGCCCACTGAAGCTTTCTTT.

The V call is TRBV19, the J call TRBJ1-2; D is perhaps TRBD1 (6 bases). The germline gives CDR1 LNHDA, CDR2 SQIVND (reference sequence). V was trimmed by 3 bases and J by 3 bases, leaving 11 bases between them. The CDR3 is 14 residues long. As DNA, the CDR3 is TGTGCCAGTAGTATGGCAGGGGTTGACTATGGCTACACCTTC. The encoded protein is CASSMAGVDYGYTF. The full variable domain, with the rest looked up from reference TRBV19 and TRBJ1-2, is DGGITQSPKYLFRKEGQNVTLSCEQNLNHDAMYWYRQDPGQGLRLIYYSQIVNDFQKGDIAEGYSVSREKKESFPLTVTSAQKNPTAFYLCASSMAGVDYGYTFGSGTRLTVV.

V is TRBV4-2 and J is TRBJ2-5; the match to TRBD2 covers 12 bases. In germline, CDR1 is LGHNA, CDR2 YNFKEQ. V trimming: 2 bases; J trimming: 4 bases; junction bases outside the gene matches: 5. This CDR3 region has 16 residues. DNA of the CDR3: TGTGCCAGCAGCCAATTTCTAGCGGGGGGGCTAGAGACCCAGTACTTC. This gives the protein CASSQFLAGGLETQYF.

The J gene is TRBJ1-3, the V gene TRBV19; D might be TRBD1 (5 bases). The germline V gene encodes CDR1 LNHDA and CDR2 SQIVND (reference sequence). With 7 bases removed from V and 1 base from J, the gap between germline ends came to 14 bases. The CDR3 runs to 15 residues. In DNA form, the CDR3 reads TGTGCCAGTAAGAGGACACGCGATTCTGGAAACACCATATATTTT. This gives the protein CASKRTRDSGNTIYF.